A few counts support the clone carrying this T cell receptor (delta chain). The likely explanation is a read error, given a far larger clone one base away. This sample also contains other DNA sequences that code for the same CDR3. TCRdb fed the multiplex PCR reads into CATT to redo clone calling. The profile shows about 93,000 delta-chain clones, 0.75% to 1% of them singletons. The trim removed 0 bases at V and 5 bases at J, leaving 13 bases unmatched. Germline lookup yields CDR1 TSWWSYY and CDR2 QGS. This CDR3 is 19 amino acids long. The entry originates in a study of γδ T cells in repeated Plasmodium falciparum infection. Flow sorting of PBMC yielded separate Vgamma9/Vdelta2+ and Vdelta2-negative gammadelta T cell populations for bulk repertoire analysis.

The V and J genes are TRDV1 and TRDJ1; 12 positions agree with TRDD3. TCRdb offers no J gene call, so here the DNA was matched to germline to obtain one. The clonotype was recovered from a pool of human donors (malaria-infected and uninfected, not separated). Sequencing was carried out using gamma-delta T cells from blood. The CDR3 loop reads CALGELVRILGDTGDKLIF. The CDR3 coding sequence is TGTGCTCTTGGGGAACTGGTCCGGATACTGGGGGATACCGGGGATAAACTCATCTTT.